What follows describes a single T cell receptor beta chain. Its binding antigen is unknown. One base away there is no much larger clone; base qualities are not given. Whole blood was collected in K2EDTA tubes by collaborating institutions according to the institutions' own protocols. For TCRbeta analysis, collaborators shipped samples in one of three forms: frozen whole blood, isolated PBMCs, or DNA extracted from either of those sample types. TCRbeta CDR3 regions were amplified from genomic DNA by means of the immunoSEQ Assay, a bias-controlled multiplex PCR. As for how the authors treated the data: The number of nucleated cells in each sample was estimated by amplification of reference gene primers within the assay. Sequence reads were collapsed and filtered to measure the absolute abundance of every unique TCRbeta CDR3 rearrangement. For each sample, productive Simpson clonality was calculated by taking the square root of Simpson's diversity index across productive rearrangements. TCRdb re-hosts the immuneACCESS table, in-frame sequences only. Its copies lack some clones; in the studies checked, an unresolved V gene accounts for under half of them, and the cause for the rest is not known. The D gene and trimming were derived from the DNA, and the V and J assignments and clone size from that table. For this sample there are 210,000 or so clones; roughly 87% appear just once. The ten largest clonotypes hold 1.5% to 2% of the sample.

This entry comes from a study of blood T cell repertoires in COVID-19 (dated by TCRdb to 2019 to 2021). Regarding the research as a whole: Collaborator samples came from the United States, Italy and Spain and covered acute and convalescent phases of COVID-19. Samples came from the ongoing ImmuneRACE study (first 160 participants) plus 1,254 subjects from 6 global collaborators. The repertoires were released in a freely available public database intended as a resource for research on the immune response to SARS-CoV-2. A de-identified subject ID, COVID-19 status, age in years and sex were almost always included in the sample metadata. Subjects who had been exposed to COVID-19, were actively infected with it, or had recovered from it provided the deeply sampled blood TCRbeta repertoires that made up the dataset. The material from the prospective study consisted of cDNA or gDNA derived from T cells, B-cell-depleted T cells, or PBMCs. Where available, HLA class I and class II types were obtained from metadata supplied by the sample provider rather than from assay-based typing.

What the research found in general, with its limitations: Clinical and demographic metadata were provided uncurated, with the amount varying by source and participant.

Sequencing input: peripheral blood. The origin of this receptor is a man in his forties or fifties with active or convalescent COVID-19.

The bases are TGCGCCAGCAGTGATCGGGGGGCGAACACCGGGGAGCTGTTTTTT. Translated, it reads CASSDRGANTGELFF. This sequence uses TRBV10-2 and TRBJ2-2; 7 bases in the junction line up with TRBD2. CDR1 and CDR2, looked up from the germline V gene, are WSHSY and SAAADI. Its CDR3 holds 15 amino acids, cysteine through phenylalanine. The read is trimmed to its CDR3 DNA, 45 bases read in frame from base 1. V lost 3 bases and J lost 0 bases, and the count of bases not matched to a germline gene is 1.